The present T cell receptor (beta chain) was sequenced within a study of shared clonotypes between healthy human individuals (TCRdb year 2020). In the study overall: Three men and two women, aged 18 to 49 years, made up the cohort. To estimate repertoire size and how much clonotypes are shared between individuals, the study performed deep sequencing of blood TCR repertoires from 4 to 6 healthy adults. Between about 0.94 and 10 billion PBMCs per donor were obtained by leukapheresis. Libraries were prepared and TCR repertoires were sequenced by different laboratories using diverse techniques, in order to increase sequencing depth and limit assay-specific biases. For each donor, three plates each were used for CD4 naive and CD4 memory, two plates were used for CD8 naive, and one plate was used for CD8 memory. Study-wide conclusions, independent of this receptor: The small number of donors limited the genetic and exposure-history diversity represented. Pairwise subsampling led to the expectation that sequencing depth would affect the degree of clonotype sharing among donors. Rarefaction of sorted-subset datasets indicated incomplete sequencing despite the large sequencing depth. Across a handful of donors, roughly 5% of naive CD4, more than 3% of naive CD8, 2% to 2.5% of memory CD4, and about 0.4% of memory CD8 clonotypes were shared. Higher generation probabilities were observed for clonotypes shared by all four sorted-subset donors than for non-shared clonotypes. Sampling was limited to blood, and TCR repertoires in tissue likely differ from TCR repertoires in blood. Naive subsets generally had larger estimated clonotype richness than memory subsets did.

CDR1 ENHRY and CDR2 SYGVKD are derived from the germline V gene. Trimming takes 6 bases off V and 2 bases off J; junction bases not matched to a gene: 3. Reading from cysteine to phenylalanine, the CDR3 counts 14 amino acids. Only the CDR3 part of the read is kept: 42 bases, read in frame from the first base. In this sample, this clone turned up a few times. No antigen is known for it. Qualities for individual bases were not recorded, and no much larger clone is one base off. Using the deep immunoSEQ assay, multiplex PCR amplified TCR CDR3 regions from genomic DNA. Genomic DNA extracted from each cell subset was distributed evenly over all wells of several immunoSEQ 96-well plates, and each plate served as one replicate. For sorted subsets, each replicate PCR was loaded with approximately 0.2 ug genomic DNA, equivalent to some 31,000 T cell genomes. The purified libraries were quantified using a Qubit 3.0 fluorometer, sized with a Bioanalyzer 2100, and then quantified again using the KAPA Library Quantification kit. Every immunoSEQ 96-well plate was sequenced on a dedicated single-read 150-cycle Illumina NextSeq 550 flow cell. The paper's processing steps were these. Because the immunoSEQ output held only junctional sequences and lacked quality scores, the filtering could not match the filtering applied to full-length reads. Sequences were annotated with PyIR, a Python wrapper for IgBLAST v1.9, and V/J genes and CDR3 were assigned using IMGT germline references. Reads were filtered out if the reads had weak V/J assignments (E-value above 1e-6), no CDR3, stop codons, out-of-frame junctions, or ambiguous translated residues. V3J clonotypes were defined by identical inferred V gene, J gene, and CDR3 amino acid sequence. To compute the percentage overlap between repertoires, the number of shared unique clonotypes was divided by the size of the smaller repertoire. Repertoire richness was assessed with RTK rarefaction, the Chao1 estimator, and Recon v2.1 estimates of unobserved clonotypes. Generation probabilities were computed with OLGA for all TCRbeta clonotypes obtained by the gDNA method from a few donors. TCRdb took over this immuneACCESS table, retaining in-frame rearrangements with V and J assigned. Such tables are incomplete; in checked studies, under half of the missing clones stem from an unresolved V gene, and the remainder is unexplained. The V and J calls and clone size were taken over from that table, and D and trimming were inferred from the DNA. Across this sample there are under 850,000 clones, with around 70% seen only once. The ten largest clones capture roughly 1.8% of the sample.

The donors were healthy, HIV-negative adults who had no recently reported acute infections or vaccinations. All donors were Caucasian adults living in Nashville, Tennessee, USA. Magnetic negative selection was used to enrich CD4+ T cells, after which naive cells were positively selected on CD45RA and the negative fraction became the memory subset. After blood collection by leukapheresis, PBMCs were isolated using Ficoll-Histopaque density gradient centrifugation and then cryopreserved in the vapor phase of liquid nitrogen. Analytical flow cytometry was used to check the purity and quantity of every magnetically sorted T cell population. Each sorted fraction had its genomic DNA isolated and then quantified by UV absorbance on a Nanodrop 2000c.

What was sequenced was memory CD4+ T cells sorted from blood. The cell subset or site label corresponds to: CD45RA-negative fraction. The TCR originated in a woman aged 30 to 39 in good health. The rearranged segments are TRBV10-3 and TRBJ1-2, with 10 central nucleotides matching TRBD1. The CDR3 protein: CAIRRTGGNYGYTF. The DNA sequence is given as TGTGCCATCAGACGGACAGGGGGGAACTATGGCTACACCTTC.